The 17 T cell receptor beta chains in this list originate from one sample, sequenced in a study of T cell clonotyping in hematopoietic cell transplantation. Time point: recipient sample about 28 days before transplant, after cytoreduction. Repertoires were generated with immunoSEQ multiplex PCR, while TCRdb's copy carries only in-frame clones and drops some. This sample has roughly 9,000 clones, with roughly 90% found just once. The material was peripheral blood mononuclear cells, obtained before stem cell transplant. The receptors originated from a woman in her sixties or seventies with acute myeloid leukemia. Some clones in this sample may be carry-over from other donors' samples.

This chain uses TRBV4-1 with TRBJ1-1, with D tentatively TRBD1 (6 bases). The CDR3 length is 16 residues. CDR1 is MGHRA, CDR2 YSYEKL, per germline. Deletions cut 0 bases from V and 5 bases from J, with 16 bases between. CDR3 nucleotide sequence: TGCGCCAGCAGCCAAGAACGGGGGGGCGGTTATACTGAAGCTTTCTTT. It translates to CASSQERGGGYTEAFF.

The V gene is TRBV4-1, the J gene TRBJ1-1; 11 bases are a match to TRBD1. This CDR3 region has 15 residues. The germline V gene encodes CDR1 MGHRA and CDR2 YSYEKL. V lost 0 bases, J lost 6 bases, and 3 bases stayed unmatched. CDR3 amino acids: CASSQDPGQGAEAFF. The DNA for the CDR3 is TGCGCCAGCAGCCAAGATCCGGGACAGGGGGCTGAAGCTTTCTTT.

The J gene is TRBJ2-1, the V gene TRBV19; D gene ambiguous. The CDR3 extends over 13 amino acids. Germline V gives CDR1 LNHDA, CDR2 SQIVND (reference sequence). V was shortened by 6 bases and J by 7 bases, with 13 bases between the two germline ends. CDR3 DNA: TGTGCCAGTAGCCCAAATGGGGAAAATGAGCAGTTCTTC. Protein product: CASSPNGENEQFF.

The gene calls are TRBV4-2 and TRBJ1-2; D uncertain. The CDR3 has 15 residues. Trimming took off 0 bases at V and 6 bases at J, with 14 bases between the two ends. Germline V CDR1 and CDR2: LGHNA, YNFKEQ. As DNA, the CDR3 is TGTGCCAGCAGCCAAGATCGCGCAGGTTACGATGGCTACACCTTC. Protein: CASSQDRAGYDGYTF.

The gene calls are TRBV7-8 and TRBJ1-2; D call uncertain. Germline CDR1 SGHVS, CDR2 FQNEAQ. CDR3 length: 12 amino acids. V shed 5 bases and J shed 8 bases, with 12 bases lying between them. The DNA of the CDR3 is TGTGCCAGCAGCCAAGGCAGTCGGGGCTACACCTTC. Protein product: CASSQGSRGYTF.

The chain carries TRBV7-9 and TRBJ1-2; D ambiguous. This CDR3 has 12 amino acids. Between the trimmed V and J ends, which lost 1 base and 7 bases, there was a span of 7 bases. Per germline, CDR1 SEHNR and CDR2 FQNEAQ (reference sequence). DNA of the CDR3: TGTGCCAGCAGCTTAGAAACAACTGGCTACACCTTC. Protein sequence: CASSLETTGYTF. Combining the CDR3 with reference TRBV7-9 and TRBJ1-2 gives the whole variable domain DTGVSQNPRHKITKRGQNVTFRCDPISEHNRLYWYRQTLGQGPEFLTYFQNEAQLEKSRLLSDRFSAERPKGSFSTLEIQRTEQGDSAMYLCASSLETTGYTFGSGTRLTVV.

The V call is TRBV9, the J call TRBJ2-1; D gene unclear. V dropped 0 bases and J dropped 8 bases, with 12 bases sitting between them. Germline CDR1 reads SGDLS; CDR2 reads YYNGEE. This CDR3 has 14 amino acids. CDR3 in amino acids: CASSVAVVADEQFF. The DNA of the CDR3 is TGTGCCAGCAGCGTAGCGGTCGTGGCGGATGAGCAGTTCTTC. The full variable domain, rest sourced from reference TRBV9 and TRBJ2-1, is DSGVTQTPKHLITATGQRVTLRCSPRSGDLSVYWYQQSLDQGLQFLIQYYNGEERAKGNILERFSAQQFPDLHSELNLSSLELGDSALYFCASSVAVVADEQFFGPGTRLTVL.

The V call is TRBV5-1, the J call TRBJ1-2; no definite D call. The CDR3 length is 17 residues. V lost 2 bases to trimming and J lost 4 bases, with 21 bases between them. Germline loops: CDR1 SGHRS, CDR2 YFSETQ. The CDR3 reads CASSFDSRTAATYGYTF. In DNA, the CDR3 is TGCGCCAGCAGCTTTGATTCCAGGACCGCCGCCACCTATGGCTACACCTTC. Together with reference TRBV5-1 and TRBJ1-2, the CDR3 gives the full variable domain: KAGVTQTPRYLIKTRGQQVTLSCSPISGHRSVSWYQQTPGQGLQFLFEYFSETQRNKGNFPGRFSGRQFSNSRSEMNVSTLELGDSALYLCASSFDSRTAATYGYTFGSGTRLTVV.

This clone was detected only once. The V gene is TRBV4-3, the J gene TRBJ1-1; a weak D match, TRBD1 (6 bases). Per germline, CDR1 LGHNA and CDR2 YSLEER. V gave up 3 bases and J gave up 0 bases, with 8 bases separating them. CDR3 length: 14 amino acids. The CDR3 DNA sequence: TGCGCCAGCAGCCAGTGGACAGTGAACACTGAAGCTTTCTTT. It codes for CASSQWTVNTEAFF.

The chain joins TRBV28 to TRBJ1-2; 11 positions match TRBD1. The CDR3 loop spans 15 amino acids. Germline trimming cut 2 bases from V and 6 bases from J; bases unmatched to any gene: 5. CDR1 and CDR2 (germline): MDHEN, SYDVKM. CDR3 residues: CASSLPGTGGDGYTF. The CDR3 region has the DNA TGTGCCAGCAGTTTACCAGGGACAGGGGGGGATGGCTACACCTTC.

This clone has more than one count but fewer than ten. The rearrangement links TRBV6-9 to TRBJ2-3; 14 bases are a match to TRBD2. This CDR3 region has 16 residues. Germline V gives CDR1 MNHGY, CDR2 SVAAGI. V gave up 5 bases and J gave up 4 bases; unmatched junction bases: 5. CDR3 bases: TGTGCCAGCAGTGGGGGGACTAGCGGGAGATCAGATACGCAGTATTTT. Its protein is CASSGGTSGRSDTQYF.

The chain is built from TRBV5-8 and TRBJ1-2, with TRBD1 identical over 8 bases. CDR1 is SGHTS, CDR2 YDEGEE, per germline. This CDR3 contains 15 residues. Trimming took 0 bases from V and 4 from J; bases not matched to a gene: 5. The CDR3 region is CASSLGTGFGYGYTF. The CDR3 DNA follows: TGTGCCAGCAGCTTGGGGACAGGGTTTGGCTATGGCTACACCTTC. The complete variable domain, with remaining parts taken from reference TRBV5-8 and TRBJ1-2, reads EAGVTQSPTHLIKTRGQQATLRCSPISGHTSVYWYQQALGLGLQFLLWYDEGEERNRGNFPPRFSGRQFPNYSSELNVNALELEDSALYLCASSLGTGFGYGYTFGSGTRLTVV.

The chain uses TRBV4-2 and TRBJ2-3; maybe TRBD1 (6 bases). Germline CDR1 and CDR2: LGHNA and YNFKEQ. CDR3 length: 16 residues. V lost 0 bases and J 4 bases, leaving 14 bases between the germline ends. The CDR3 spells CASSQDRDILPDTQYF. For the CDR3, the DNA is TGTGCCAGCAGCCAAGATAGGGACATTCTACCAGATACGCAGTATTTT.

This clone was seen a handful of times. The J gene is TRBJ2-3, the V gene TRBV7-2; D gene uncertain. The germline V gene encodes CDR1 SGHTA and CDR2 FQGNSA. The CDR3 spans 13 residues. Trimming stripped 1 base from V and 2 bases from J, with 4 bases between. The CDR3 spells CASSLGPTDTQYF. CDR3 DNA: TGTGCCAGCAGCTTAGGCCCCACAGATACGCAGTATTTT.

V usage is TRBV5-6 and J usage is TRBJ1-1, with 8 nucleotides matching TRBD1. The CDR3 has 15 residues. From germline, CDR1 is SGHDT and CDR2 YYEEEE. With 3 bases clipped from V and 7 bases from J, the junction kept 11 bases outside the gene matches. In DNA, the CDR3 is TGTGCCAGCAGCTCGGACGACAGGGGTGTGGGTGAAGCTTTCTTT. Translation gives CASSSDDRGVGEAFF.

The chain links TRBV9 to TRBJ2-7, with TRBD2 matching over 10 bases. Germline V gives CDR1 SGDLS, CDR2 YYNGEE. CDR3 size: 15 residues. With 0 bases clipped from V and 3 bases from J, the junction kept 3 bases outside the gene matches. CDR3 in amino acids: CASSVGLAGDYEQYF. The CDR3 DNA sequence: TGTGCCAGCAGCGTAGGGCTAGCGGGAGACTACGAGCAGTACTTC.

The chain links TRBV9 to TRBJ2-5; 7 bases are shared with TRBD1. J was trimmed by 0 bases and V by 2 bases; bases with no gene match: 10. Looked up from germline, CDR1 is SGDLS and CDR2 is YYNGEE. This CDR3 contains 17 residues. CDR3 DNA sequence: TGTGCCAGCAGCGTGGCATTAGGGGGCGAGTACCAAGAGACCCAGTACTTC. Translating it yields CASSVALGGEYQETQYF.